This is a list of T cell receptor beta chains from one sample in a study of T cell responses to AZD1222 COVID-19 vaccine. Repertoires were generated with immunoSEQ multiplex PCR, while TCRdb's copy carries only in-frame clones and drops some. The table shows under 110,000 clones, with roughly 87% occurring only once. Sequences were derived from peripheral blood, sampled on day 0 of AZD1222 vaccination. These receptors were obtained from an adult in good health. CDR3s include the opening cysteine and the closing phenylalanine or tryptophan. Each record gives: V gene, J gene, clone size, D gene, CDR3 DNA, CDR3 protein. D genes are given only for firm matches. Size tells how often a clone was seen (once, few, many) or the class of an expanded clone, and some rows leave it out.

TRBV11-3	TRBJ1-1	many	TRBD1	TGTGCCAGCAGCTTAGAGGTGACAGGGACGAGTGCCACTGAAGCTTTCTTT	CASSLEVTGTSATEAFF
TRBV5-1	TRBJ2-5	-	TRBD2	TGCGCCAGCGCCGAGGGAGGGCATTTACTCCAAGAGACCCAGTACTTC	CASAEGGHLLQETQYF
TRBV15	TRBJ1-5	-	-	TGTGCCACCAGCCCTCTCGGAGGGGACAATCAGCCCCAGCATTTT	CATSPLGGDNQPQHF
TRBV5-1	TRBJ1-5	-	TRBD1	TGCGCCAGCAGCTTAACAGGGGGCAATCAGCCCCAGCATTTT	CASSLTGGNQPQHF
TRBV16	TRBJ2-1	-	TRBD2	TGTGCCAGCAGCCAAGAGGGGCGGGAGGCCGATGAGCAGTTCTTC	CASSQEGREADEQFF
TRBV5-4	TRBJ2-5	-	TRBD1	TGTGCCAGCAGCTTGGATTCCGGGACAGGGGGAATGACCCAGTACTTC	CASSLDSGTGGMTQYF
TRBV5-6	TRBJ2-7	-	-	TGTGCCAGCAGCTTGAATCGGCGGAGGAGCGAGCAGTACTTC	CASSLNRRRSEQYF
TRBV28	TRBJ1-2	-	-	TGTGCCAGCAGTTTATCAAACCGGAGAGGAGGCTACACCTTC	CASSLSNRRGGYTF
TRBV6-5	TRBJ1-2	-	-	TGTGCCAGCACCCCGGGGATTAACTATGGCTACACCTTC	CASTPGINYGYTF
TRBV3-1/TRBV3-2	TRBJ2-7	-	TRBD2	TGTGCCAGCAGCGGAGGACTAGCGTACAGCTCCTACGAGCAGTACTTC	CASSGGLAYSSYEQYF
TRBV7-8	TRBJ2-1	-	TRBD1	TGTGCCAGCAGCTTAGTCCGGGACAGTTCGAATCAGTTCTTC	CASSLVRDSSNQFF
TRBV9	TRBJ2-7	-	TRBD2	TGTGCCAGCAGCGTCTCTAGCGGGTACTCCTACGAGCAGTACTTC	CASSVSSGYSYEQYF
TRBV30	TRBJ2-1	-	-	TGTGCCCTCAACCGGGACTTATACAATGAGCAGTTCTTC	CALNRDLYNEQFF
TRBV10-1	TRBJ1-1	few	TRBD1	TGCGCCAGCAGTGAGTCTACAGGGGGTACTGAAGCTTTCTTT	CASSESTGGTEAFF
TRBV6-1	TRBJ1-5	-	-	TGTGCCAGCAGTGAACTAGGTTCGGTGAGCCCGAATCAGCCCCAGCATTTT	CASSELGSVSPNQPQHF
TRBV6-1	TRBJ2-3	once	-	TGTGCCAGCAGTGAAGGGTTAGCGGCTAGCACAGATACGCAGTATTTT	CASSEGLAASTDTQYF
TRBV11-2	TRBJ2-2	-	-	TGTGCCAGCAGCTTAGAATTTGGGCGGGATTTAAGTACCGGGGAGCTGTTTTTT	CASSLEFGRDLSTGELFF
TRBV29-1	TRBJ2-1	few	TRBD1	TGCAGCGTTCCCCCGGGACAGGGGTCCTACAATGAGCAGTTCTTC	CSVPPGQGSYNEQFF
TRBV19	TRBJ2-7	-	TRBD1	TGTGCCAGTAGTCCCCTATCGGGACAGGGGGCCCGGGAGCAGTACTTC	CASSPLSGQGAREQYF
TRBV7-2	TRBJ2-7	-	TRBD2	TGTGCCAGCAGCCGGGGGGGCAGGCTCTCCTACGAGCAGTACTTC	CASSRGGRLSYEQYF
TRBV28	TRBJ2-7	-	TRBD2	TGTGCCAGCAGTTTATCCTCCTGGACTAGCGGGAGTCTATGGCAGTACTTC	CASSLSSWTSGSLWQYF
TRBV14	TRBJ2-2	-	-	TGTGCCAGCAGCCAAGTACTGGACACCGGGGAGCTGTTTTTT	CASSQVLDTGELFF
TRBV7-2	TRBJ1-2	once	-	TGTGCCAGCAACCCACAGGGATCCACCGTCTATGGCTACACCTTC	CASNPQGSTVYGYTF
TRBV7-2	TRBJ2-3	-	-	TGTGCCAGCAGCTTCAATCCTGCAGGCCAGTTCCCACGTACGCAGTATTTT	CASSFNPAGQFPRTQYF
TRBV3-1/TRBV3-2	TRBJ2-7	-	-	TGTGCCAGCAGCCAAGATTTGGGTCCGAGGGGCGAGCAGTACTTC	CASSQDLGPRGEQYF
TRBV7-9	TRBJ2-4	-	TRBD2	TGTGCCAGCAGCCCAACGGGGGGTGTAGCCAAAAACATTCAGTACTTC	CASSPTGGVAKNIQYF
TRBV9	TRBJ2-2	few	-	TGTGCCAGCAGCGTAGGGGACTTACAGACCGGGGAGCTGTTTTTT	CASSVGDLQTGELFF
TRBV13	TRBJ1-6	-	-	TGTGCCAGCAGCTCGCTTAAGGGACCTCTTGGGGCGAGTGGACCACCCTATAATTCACCCCTCCACTTT	CASSSLKGPLGASGPPYNSPLHF
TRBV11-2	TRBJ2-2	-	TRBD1	TGTGCCAGCAGCCCCCGGACAGGGGGACTCGGGGAGCTGTTTTTT	CASSPRTGGLGELFF
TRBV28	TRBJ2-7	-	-	TGTGCCAGCAGTCCAGGGGCCCTCTACGAGCAGTACTTC	CASSPGALYEQYF
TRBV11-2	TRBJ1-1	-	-	TGTGCCAGCAGTGTACAGAGCATGAACACTGAAGCTTTCTTT	CASSVQSMNTEAFF
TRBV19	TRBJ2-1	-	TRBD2	TGTGCCAGTAGTAGTAGCGGGAGGGTTGGCAATGAGCAGTTCTTC	CASSSSGRVGNEQFF
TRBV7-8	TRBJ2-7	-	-	TGTGCCAGCAGCTTGGACAGACTTCACTACGAGCAGTACTTC	CASSLDRLHYEQYF
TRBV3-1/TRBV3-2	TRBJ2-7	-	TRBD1	TGTGCCAGCAGCCTCGGACAGGGAGCCTACGAGCAGTACTTC	CASSLGQGAYEQYF
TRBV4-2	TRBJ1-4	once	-	TGTGCCAGCAGCCAAGAGGAGTTAGGACCGAGGATAGAAAAACTGTTTTTT	CASSQEELGPRIEKLFF
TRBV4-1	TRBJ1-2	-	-	TGCGCCAGCAGCCAAGACCCCTCCGGGGGCCTTAACTATGGCTACACCTTC	CASSQDPSGGLNYGYTF
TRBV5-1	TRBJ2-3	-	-	TGCGCCAGCAGCTTGGTGCGGGGCCGGACAGATACGCAGTATTTT	CASSLVRGRTDTQYF
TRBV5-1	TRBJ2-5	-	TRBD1	TGCGCCAGCAGCATATCCCGACAGGGACAAGAGACCCAGTACTTC	CASSISRQGQETQYF
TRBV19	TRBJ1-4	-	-	TGTGCCAGTAGTAAGGGACTGGTTGCAACTAATGAAAAACTGTTTTTT	CASSKGLVATNEKLFF
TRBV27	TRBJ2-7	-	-	TGTGCCAGCAGTTTTTCGGCAGGGCCCTACGAGCAGTACTTC	CASSFSAGPYEQYF
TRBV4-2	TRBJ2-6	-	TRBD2	TGTGCCAGCAGCCCTGAGTATAGTTCAGGGAGGGCCCGCTCTGGGGCCAACGTCCTGACTTTC	CASSPEYSSGRARSGANVLTF
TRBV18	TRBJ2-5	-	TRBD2	TGTGCCAGCTCACCGCGGGAGAGGGAGACCCAGTACTTC	CASSPRERETQYF
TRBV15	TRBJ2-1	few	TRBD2	TGTGCCACCAGCAGAGATCAGCTAGCGGGAGGGTCGGGCAATGAGCAGTTCTTC	CATSRDQLAGGSGNEQFF
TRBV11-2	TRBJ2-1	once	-	TGTGCCAGCAGCTTCCGGGCTCAACACCTGCAGTTCTTC	CASSFRAQHLQFF
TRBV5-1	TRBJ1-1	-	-	TGCGCCAGCAGTTACGGAGGGAGCACTGAAGCTTTCTTT	CASSYGGSTEAFF
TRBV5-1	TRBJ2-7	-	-	TGCGCCAGCAGCTTGGCCGGGTTTCAACTAGTAAGTACCTACGAGCAGTACTTC	CASSLAGFQLVSTYEQYF
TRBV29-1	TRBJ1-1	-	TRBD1	TGCAGCGCCAGAGACAGGGCCACTGAAGCTTTCTTT	CSARDRATEAFF
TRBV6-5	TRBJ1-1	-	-	TGTGCCAGCAGTTACTCGGCCAGGGGAAGAACTGAAGCTTTCTTT	CASSYSARGRTEAFF
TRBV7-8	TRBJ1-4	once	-	TGTGCCAGCAGCTTTCTTGGTCGGAGTCTAACTAATGAAAAACTGTTTTTT	CASSFLGRSLTNEKLFF
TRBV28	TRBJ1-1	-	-	TGTGCCAGCAGTCGGGCGGTCACTGAAGCTTTCTTT	CASSRAVTEAFF
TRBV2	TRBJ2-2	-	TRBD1	TGTGCCAGCAGTGGGTTTAGAGGACAGGGGGCCGGGGAGCTGTTTTTT	CASSGFRGQGAGELFF
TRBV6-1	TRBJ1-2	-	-	TGTGCCAGCAGTGAAGAAGTCCGACTAGCTAACTATGGCTACACCTTC	CASSEEVRLANYGYTF
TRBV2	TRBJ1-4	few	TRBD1	TGTGCCAGCAGCCGGACAGGATTTGACGAAAAACTGTTTTTT	CASSRTGFDEKLFF
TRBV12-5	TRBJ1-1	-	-	TGTGCTAGTGGTTTCTACGTGAACACTGAAGCTTTCTTT	CASGFYVNTEAFF
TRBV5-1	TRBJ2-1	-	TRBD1	TGCGCCAGCAGCTTGGTACCAGGGGGTAATTACAATGAGCAGTTCTTC	CASSLVPGGNYNEQFF
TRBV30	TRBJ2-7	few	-	TGTGCCTGGGGCGGGACAATTTACGAGCAGTACTTC	CAWGGTIYEQYF
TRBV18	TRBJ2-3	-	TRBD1	TGTGCCAGCTCGGGAGCCGACAGGGGGGGCACAGATACGCAGTATTTT	CASSGADRGGTDTQYF
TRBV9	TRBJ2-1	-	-	TGTGCCAGCAGCGTAGAACTGAGCTCCTACAATGAGCAGTTCTTC	CASSVELSSYNEQFF
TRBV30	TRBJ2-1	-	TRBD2	TGTGCCTGGAGTGTCAGGACTAGCGGGAGGAGGAATGAGCAGTTCTTC	CAWSVRTSGRRNEQFF
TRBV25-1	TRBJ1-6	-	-	TGTGCCAGCAGAACGGACTTAACTAATTCACCCCTCCACTTT	CASRTDLTNSPLHF